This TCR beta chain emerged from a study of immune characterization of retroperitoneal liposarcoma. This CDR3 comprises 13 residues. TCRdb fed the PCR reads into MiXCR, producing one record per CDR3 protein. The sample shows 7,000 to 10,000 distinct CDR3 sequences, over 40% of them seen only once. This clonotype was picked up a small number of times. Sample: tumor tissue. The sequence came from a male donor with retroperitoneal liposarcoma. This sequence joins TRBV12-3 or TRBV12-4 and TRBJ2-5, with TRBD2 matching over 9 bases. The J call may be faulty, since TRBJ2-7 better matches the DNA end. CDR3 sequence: CASSPSREGEQYF. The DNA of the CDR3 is TGTGCCAGCAGTCCCTCGCGGGAGGGCGAGCAGTACTTC.